Given below is one T cell receptor (beta chain) in context. Its antigen is currently unknown. This record comes from a study of vaccination and CD4 T cells after COVID-19. Study overall: Cellular stimulation was performed using overlapping spike peptides derived from SARS-CoV-2, HCoV-NL63, HCoV-OC43 and HCoV-229E.

This CDR3 region has 19 residues. V lost 5 bases and J lost 3; bases outside the gene matches: 22. Germline V CDR1 and CDR2: MNHEY, SMNVEV (reference sequence). Treatment indicated: roughly ten-day PBMC culture with coronavirus spike peptide pools or control peptides (ViraFEST assay). PCR positivity dates ran from March to December 2020, preceding US Alpha, Beta and Delta variants. Each well held around 2 million PBMCs in IL-2 (about 10 IU/ml) medium with approximately 9.9 ug/ml peptide pools. Study-wide points: The median SARS-CoV-2-reactive clonotype number increased from about 20 to 38, without statistical significance.

Cultured CD4+ T cell DNA was sequenced using the Oncomine TCR Beta short-read assay. MiXCR, applied by TCRdb to the PCR reads, yields one record per CDR3 protein. The data show some 3,900 distinct CDR3 sequences, roughly 40% seen once. The clonotype was recovered from a human donor who had recovered from COVID-19. J is TRBJ2-7 and V is TRBV27; 7 positions match TRBD2. Source material: CD4+ T cells from blood, cultured in vitro. The CDR3 bases are TGTGCCAGCAGTCCCATCATCCCGCTAGCGGAGCGGAGATTCTACGAGCAGTACTTC. Encoded protein: CASSPIIPLAERRFYEQYF.